The 25 T cell receptor beta chains reported below all come from one sample, sequenced in a study of a mutant IDH1 vaccine in newly diagnosed glioma. Documented time point: week 5, during vaccination. Each vaccine dose was 300 ug of mutant IDH1 20-mer peptide, with topical imiquimod. Their recognized antigens are unknown. Only in-frame clones appear in the TCRdb table, and some are missing; sequencing was by immunoSEQ multiplex PCR. The table has more than 25,000 clones, more than 70% seen once. Sequencing was performed on PBMCs, taken from a glioma patient whose treatment included an IDH1 peptide vaccine. These TCRs come from a man aged 18 to 30 with glioma.

This clone was detected a few times. The rearrangement joins TRBV10-2 to TRBJ2-7, with TRBD2 as a possible D gene (6 bases). The CDR3 contains 16 residues. Trimming shortened V by 3 bases and J by 1 base, and 16 bases separated the two germline ends. CDR1 is WSHSY, CDR2 SAAADI, per germline. CDR3 sequence (DNA): TGCGCCAGCAGTGATCCCTCGGGGGACGGGTCCTACGAGCAGTACTTC. Protein sequence: CASSDPSGDGSYEQYF.

This clone is judged medium-sized (0.01 to 0.1%). The rearrangement joins TRBV30 to TRBJ1-1; D gene unclear. Trimming shortened V by 3 bases and J by 1 base, and 12 bases separated the two germline ends. The CDR3 is 14 amino acids. The germline gives CDR1 GTSNPN, CDR2 SVGIG (reference sequence). The DNA for the CDR3 is TGTGCCTGGAGCCCCGGACTGCAGAACACTGAAGCTTTCTTT. It encodes CAWSPGLQNTEAFF.

Notes on this clone: Mismatch with germline at one junction end may stem from a read error. The rearrangement links TRBV7-2 to TRBJ2-5; D not certain. From germline, CDR1 is SGHTA and CDR2 FQGNSA. The CDR3 covers 14 residues. The CDR3 DNA sequence: TGTGCCAGCAGCTTAGGATCAACCCAAGGGACCCAGTACTTC. This codes for CASSLGSTQGTQYF.

This chain connects TRBV25-1 to TRBJ1-6; D not resolved. The CDR3 has 13 amino acids. Between the trimmed V and J ends, which lost 1 base and 10 bases, there was a span of 8 bases. Germline V gene data show CDR1 as MGHDK and CDR2 as SYGVNS. CDR3 amino acids: CASSELKGSPLHF. The CDR3 DNA reads as TGTGCCAGCAGTGAATTGAAGGGATCACCCCTCCACTTT.

The gene calls are TRBV19 and TRBJ1-5; D not resolved. In germline, CDR1 is LNHDA, CDR2 SQIVND (reference sequence). CDR3 size: 16 residues. V was clipped by 3 bases and J by 6 bases, with 18 bases between them. The CDR3, as DNA: TGTGCCAGTAGTATTAGTAACGGGGAATGGGGTCAGCCCCAGCATTTT. This gives the protein CASSISNGEWGQPQHF.

The sample holds one count of this clone. The chain couples TRBV5-1 to TRBJ2-1; TRBD2 agrees at 8 bases. This CDR3 region has 12 residues. Trimming cost V 6 bases and J 8 bases; bases outside gene matches: 4. Looked up from germline, CDR1 is SGHRS and CDR2 is YFSETQ. The CDR3 protein is CASKREGDEQFF. The CDR3 nucleotides read TGCGCCAGCAAACGGGAGGGGGATGAGCAGTTCTTC.

V is TRBV30 and J is TRBJ1-5; 7 nucleotides match TRBD1. V was clipped by 2 bases and J by 7 bases; unmatched bases: 5. The V gene's germline CDR1 is GTSNPN and CDR2 SVGIG (reference sequence). The CDR3 has 13 residues. The CDR3 coding sequence is TGTGCCTGGAGTCAGGGGGGCGGACAGCCCCAGCATTTT. Amino acids: CAWSQGGGQPQHF.

This clone was observed once. The rearrangement joins TRBV5-1 to TRBJ1-1; D not certain. The CDR3 covers 15 residues. Per the germline V gene, CDR1 is SGHRS and CDR2 is YFSETQ. The ends were cut back, 5 bases at V and 1 base at J, with 15 bases in the middle. The CDR3 nucleotides read TGCGCCAGCAGAGGGTCGCGCCTTCAGAACACTGAAGCTTTCTTT. It is translated as CASRGSRLQNTEAFF.

This chain uses TRBV6-5 with TRBJ2-7; no firm D call. V lost 11 bases and J 3 bases, leaving 11 bases between the germline ends. Germline V gene lookup returns CDR1 MNHEY and CDR2 SVGAGI. CDR3 length equals 11 residues. The CDR3 DNA follows: TGTGCCGGCCCCTTGGTCTACGAGCAGTACTTC. Translating it yields CAGPLVYEQYF.

J is TRBJ1-6 and V is TRBV7-6, with TRBD1 matching 8 bases. Germline V lookup: CDR1 SGHVS, CDR2 FNYEAQ. The J segment lost 9 bases and the V segment lost 5 bases, leaving 9 bases of the junction unmatched. CDR3 length equals 15 residues. DNA of the CDR3: TGTGCCAGCAGCCCCCAGGGACAGGCTGGTTCACCCCTCCACTTT. Translated: CASSPQGQAGSPLHF.

The chain links TRBV5-1 to TRBJ2-3; TRBD2 matches 8 bases. The CDR3 consists of 16 residues. V lost 0 bases to trimming and J lost 2 bases; unmatched junction nucleotides: 5. CDR1 is SGHRS and CDR2 is YFSETQ in the germline V gene. CDR3 amino acids: CASSLGASGFTDTQYF. The CDR3 coding sequence is TGCGCCAGCAGCTTGGGCGCTAGCGGGTTCACAGATACGCAGTATTTT.

This clone showed up just once. The chain combines TRBV5-1 with TRBJ2-3; 10 bases agree with TRBD2. The CDR3 totals 12 residues. CDR1 is SGHRS and CDR2 is YFSETQ in the germline V gene. V lost 3 bases to trimming and J lost 12 bases; unmatched junction nucleotides: 4. The DNA of the CDR3 is TGCGCCAGCAGCTCTAGCGGGAGATCACAGTATTTT. Translated: CASSSSGRSQYF.

The rearrangement joins TRBV4-3 to TRBJ1-2; maybe TRBD1 (6 bases). The V and J ends lost 1 base and 0 bases respectively, with 9 bases between them. Germline CDR1 is LGHNA and CDR2 is YSLEER. This CDR3 has 15 residues. The CDR3: CASSQGRGPNYGYTF. The CDR3 nucleotides are TGCGCCAGCAGCCAAGGCAGGGGACCTAACTATGGCTACACCTTC.

This clone appeared a single time. This sequence joins TRBV13 and TRBJ2-2; TRBD2 agrees at 12 bases. Germline V gene data show CDR1 as PRHDT and CDR2 as FYEKMQ (reference sequence). This CDR3 comprises 17 residues. After removal of 5 bases from V and 5 bases from J, the junction contained 9 bases not matched to a gene. CDR3 bases: TGTGCCAGCAGCAGAGGAGGACTAGCGGGACGGACCGGGGAGCTGTTTTTT. It is translated as CASSRGGLAGRTGELFF.

This sequence joins TRBV5-4 and TRBJ2-7; possible D gene TRBD2, 5 bases. The V end lost 4 bases, the J end lost 2 bases, and 10 bases lay between the germline ends. From germline, CDR1 is SGHNT and CDR2 YYREEE (reference sequence). The CDR3 runs 13 residues. CDR3 sequence reads: CASSPSGTYEQYF. For the CDR3, the DNA is TGTGCCAGCAGCCCGTCGGGGACCTACGAGCAGTACTTC.

The rearrangement links TRBV4-3 to TRBJ1-5; possible D gene TRBD1, 6 bases. V was pared by 4 bases and J by 6 bases, with 16 bases between. CDR1 and CDR2 (germline): LGHNA, YSLEER. CDR3 length equals 15 residues. The CDR3 loop is CASSREWGALQPQHF. The CDR3 region has the DNA TGCGCCAGCAGCCGAGAGTGGGGGGCGCTTCAGCCCCAGCATTTT.

To note about this clone: Other DNA sequences in this specimen translate into the identical CDR3. The J gene is TRBJ1-2, the V gene TRBV25-1; D unclear. The CDR3 has 12 amino acids. The germline gives CDR1 MGHDK, CDR2 SYGVNS. The ends were cut back, 3 bases at V and 2 bases at J, with 4 bases in the middle. The CDR3 spells CASSDQNYGYTF. CDR3 sequence (DNA): TGTGCCAGCAGTGACCAGAACTATGGCTACACCTTC.

The CDR3 DNA sequence: TGTGCCTGGACCGGGCGGGCATCCGGGCGAGCTAACTATGGCTACACCTTC. The encoded protein is CAWTGRASGRANYGYTF. V gene TRBV30 combines with J gene TRBJ1-2; no clear D gene. The CDR3 extends over 17 amino acids. V dropped 4 bases and J dropped 0 bases, with 21 bases sitting between them. Germline CDR1 and CDR2: GTSNPN and SVGIG (reference sequence).

The chain has TRBV15 and TRBJ1-5; a weak D match, TRBD1 (6 bases). Germline CDR1 reads LNHNV; CDR2 reads YYDKDF (reference sequence). The CDR3 has 14 amino acids. Trimming left V 3 bases short and J 8 bases short, with 14 bases between. The CDR3 sequence is CATSSNRVREPQHF. In DNA form, the CDR3 reads TGTGCCACCAGCAGCAACAGGGTCAGGGAGCCCCAGCATTTT. Drawing the rest from reference TRBV15 and TRBJ1-5, the complete variable domain is DAMVIQNPRYQVTQFGKPVTLSCSQTLNHNVMYWYQQKSSQAPKLLFHYYDKDFNNEADTPDNFQSRRPNTSFCFLDIRSPGLGDTAMYLCATSSNRVREPQHFGDGTRLSIL.

The chain employs TRBV14 and TRBJ2-1, with 9 bases matching TRBD1. Germline CDR1 SGHDN, CDR2 FVKESK. With V trimmed by 1 base and J by 5 bases, 6 bases remained unmatched. CDR3 length equals 16 residues. DNA for the CDR3: TGTGCCAGCAGCCAAGTTCCGGGACAGGGCGACAATGAGCAGTTCTTC. It translates to CASSQVPGQGDNEQFF.

The chain is built from TRBV5-6 and TRBJ1-2; D not certain. The CDR3 extends over 13 amino acids. Germline CDR1 is SGHDT and CDR2 is YYEEEE. Trimming left V 3 bases short and J 3 bases short, with 9 bases between. The CDR3 sequence: CASSSQAHYGYTF. The CDR3 DNA follows: TGTGCCAGCAGCTCTCAGGCCCACTATGGCTACACCTTC.

In this sample, this clone turned up once. This chain connects TRBV7-2 to TRBJ2-4, with D uncertain. The CDR3 contains 14 residues. Per the germline V gene, CDR1 is SGHTA and CDR2 is FQGNSA. Trimming removed 2 bases from V and 0 bases from J, with 5 bases in between. This CDR3 reads CASSLSLAKNIQYF. The CDR3 DNA reads TGTGCCAGCAGCTTAAGTTTAGCCAAAAACATTCAGTACTTC.

The gene calls are TRBV6-5 and TRBJ2-7, with 8 bases identical to TRBD1. This CDR3 is 13 amino acids long. The trim removed 4 bases at V and 4 bases at J, leaving 3 bases unmatched. CDR1 MNHEY and CDR2 SVGAGI come from the germline V gene. CDR3 amino acids: CASSFRQGYEQYF. DNA for the CDR3: TGTGCCAGCAGTTTCCGACAGGGGTACGAGCAGTACTTC.

This chain connects TRBV7-2 to TRBJ2-5; a weak D match, TRBD2 (6 bases). This CDR3 comprises 16 residues. The germline V gene encodes CDR1 SGHTA and CDR2 FQGNSA. V lost 2 bases and J lost 1, with 14 bases in between. The CDR3 here is CASSLNRAGRQETQYF. CDR3 sequence (DNA): TGTGCCAGCAGCTTAAATCGGGCGGGGCGCCAAGAGACCCAGTACTTC.

This clone has just one count. The V gene is TRBV4-3, the J gene TRBJ2-2; D uncertain. The CDR3 runs to 15 residues. Germline V gene sequence: CDR1 LGHNA, CDR2 YSLEER. The V end lost 0 bases, the J end lost 5 bases, and 10 bases lay between the germline ends. The CDR3 loop reads CASSQDRTQTGELFF. CDR3 in DNA: TGCGCCAGCAGCCAAGATCGGACGCAGACCGGGGAGCTGTTTTTT.